This T cell receptor (beta chain) was sequenced for a study of blood T cell repertoires in COVID-19. For the study at large: Sites across the United States, Italy and Spain contributed samples from acute and convalescent COVID-19.

Deletions cut 2 bases from V and 5 bases from J, with 9 bases between. The CDR3 extends over 14 amino acids. CDR1 is SNHLY, CDR2 FYNNEI, per germline. Only in-frame clones appear in the TCRdb table, and some are missing; sequencing was by immunoSEQ multiplex PCR. The data hold about 150,000 clones, with 75% to 95% observed a single time. This chain connects TRBV2 to TRBJ2-2; no clear D. This clonotype was sampled from a man between 50 and 59 years old with acute or convalescent COVID-19. The specimen sequenced was peripheral blood. The CDR3 DNA follows: TGTGCCAGCAGTGAATTGACTCCAACCGGGGAGCTGTTTTTT. The encoded protein is CASSELTPTGELFF.